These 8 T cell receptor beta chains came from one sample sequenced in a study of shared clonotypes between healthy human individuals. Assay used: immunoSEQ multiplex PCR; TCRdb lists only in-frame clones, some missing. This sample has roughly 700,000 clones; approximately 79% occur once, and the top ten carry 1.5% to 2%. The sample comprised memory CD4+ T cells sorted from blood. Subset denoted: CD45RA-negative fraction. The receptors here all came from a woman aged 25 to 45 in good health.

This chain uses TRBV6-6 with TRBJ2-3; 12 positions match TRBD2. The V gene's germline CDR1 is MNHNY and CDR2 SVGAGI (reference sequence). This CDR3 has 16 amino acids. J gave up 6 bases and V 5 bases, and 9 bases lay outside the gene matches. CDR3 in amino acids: CASSPWTSGVQDTQYF. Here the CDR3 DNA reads TGTGCCAGCAGTCCCTGGACTAGCGGGGTCCAGGATACGCAGTATTTT.

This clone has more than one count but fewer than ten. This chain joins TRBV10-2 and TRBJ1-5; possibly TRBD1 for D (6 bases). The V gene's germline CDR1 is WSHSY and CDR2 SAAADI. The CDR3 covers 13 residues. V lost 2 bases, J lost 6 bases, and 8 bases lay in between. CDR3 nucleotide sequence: TGCGCCAGCAGTGAGACAGGGTTTCAGCCCCAGCATTTT. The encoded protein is CASSETGFQPQHF.

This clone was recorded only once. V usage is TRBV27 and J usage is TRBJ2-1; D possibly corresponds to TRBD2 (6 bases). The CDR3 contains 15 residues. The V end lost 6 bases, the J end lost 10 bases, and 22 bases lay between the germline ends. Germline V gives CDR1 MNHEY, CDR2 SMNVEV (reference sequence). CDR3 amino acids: CASSEDYGASLEQFF. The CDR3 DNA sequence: TGTGCCAGCAGCGAGGACTACGGGGCATCTTTGGAGCAGTTCTTC.

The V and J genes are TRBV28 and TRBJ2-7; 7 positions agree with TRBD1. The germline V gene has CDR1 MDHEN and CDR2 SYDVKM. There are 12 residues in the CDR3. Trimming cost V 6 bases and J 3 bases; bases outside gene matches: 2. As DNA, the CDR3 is TGTGCCAGCAGCAACAGGGGCTACGAGCAGTACTTC. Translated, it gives CASSNRGYEQYF.

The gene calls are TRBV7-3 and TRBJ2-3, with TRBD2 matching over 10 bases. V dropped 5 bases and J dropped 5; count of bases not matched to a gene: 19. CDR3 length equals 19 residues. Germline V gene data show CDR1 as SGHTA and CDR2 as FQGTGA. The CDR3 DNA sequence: TGTGCCAGCAGCCCTAAGGGCCGCTCTCTAGCGGGAGTTTTAGATACGCAGTATTTT. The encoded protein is CASSPKGRSLAGVLDTQYF.

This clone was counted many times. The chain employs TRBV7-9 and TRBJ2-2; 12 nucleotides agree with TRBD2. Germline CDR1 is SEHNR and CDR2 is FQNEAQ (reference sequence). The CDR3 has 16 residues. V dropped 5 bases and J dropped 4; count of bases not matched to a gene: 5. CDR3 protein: CASSLRLAGVTGELFF. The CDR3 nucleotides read TGTGCCAGCAGCCTACGACTAGCGGGAGTCACCGGGGAGCTGTTTTTT.

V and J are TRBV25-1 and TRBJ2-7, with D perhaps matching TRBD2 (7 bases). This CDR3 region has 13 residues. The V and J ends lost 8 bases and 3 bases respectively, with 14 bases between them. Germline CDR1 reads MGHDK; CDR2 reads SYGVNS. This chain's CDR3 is CASQRDTDYEQYF. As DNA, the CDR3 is TGTGCCAGCCAGCGGGACACTGACTACGAGCAGTACTTC.

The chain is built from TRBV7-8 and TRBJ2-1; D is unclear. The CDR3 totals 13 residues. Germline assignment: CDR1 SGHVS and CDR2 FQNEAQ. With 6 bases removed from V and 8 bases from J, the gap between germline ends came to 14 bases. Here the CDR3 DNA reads TGTGCCAGCAGGTACCGGCAGTCGGATGAGCAGTTCTTC. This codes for CASRYRQSDEQFF.